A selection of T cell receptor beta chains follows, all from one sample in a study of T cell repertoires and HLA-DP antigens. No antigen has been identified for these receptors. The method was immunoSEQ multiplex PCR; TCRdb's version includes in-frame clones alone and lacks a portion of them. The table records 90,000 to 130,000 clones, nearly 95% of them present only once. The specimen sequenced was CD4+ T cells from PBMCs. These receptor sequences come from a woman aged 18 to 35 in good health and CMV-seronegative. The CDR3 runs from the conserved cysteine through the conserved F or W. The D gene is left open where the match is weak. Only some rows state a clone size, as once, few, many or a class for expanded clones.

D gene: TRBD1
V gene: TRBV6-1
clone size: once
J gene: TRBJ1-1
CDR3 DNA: TGTGCCAGCAGTGAGGAGGGGGCTGTGAACACTGAAGCTTTCTTT
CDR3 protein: CASSEEGAVNTEAFF

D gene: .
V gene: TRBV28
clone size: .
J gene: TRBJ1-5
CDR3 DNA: TGTGCCAGCAGGCCCGGGGGTAGCAATCAGCCCCAGCATTTT
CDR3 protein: CASRPGGSNQPQHF

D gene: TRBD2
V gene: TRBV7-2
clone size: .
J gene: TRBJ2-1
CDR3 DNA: TGTGCCAGCAGCTTAATGGGGACTAAATCCTACAATGAGCAGTTCTTC
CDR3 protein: CASSLMGTKSYNEQFF

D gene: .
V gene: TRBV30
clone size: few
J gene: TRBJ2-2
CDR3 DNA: TGTGCCTGGAGTTCAGGAGGCGGGGAGCTGTTTTTT
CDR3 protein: CAWSSGGGELFF

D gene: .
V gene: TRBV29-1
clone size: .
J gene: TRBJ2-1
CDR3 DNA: TGCAGCGTGAGACAGAGATTAATCAATGAGCAGTTCTTC
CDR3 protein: CSVRQRLINEQFF

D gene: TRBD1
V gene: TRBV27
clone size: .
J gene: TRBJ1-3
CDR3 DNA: TGTGCCAGCAGTCGAATCGGACAGGGCGCCTCTTTTTTCTCTGGAAACACCATATATTTT
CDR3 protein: CASSRIGQGASFFSGNTIYF

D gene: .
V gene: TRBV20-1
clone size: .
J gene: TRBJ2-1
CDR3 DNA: TGCAGTGCTTATCTCAATGAGCAGTTCTTC
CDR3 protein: CSAYLNEQFF

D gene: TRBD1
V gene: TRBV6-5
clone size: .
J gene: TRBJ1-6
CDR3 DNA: TGTGCCAGCACCCTACGCGGGACAGGGGGTTCACCCCTCCACTTT
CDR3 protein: CASTLRGTGGSPLHF

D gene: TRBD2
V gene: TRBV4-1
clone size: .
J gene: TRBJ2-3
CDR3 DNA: TGCGCCAGCAGCCACCAACGGGGGGGCCGGTCTCGCACAGATACGCAGTATTTT
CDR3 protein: CASSHQRGGRSRTDTQYF

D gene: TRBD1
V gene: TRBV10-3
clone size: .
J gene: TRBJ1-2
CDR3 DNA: TGTGCCATCAGCTGGGGCAGGGGGCGCACTAACTATGGCTACACCTTC
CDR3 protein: CAISWGRGRTNYGYTF

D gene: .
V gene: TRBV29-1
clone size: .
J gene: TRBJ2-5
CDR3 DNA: TGCAGCGTTGTACTAGCCAAAGAGACCCAGTACTTC
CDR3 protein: CSVVLAKETQYF

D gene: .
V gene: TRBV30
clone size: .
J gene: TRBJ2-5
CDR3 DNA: TGTGCCTGGAGCGGGGAGACCCAGTACTTC
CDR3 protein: CAWSGETQYF

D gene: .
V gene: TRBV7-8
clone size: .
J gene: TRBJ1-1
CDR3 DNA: TGTGCCAGCAGCTTAATCGGCCGGGGGATCGGTGAAGCTTTCTTT
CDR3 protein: CASSLIGRGIGEAFF

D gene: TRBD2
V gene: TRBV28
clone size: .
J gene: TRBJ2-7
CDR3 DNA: TGTGCCAGCAGCGGACTTGCGGGAGTATACGAGCAGTACTTC
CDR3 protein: CASSGLAGVYEQYF

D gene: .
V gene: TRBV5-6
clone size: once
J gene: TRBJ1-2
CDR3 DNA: TGTGCCAGCAGCAAATGGGACTATGGCTACACCTTC
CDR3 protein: CASSKWDYGYTF

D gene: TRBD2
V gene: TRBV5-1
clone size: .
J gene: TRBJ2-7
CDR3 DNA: TGCGCCAGCAGCTTAAACAGCGGGAGGAACTACGAGCAGTACTTC
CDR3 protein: CASSLNSGRNYEQYF

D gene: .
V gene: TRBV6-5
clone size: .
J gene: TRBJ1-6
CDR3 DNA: TGTGCCAGCAGTTACAAACGGGGTTCACCCCTCCACTTT
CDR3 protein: CASSYKRGSPLHF

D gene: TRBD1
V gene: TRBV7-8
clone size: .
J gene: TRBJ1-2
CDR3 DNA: TGTGCCAGCAGCTCAAGGACAGGGGGCTTCTATGGCTACACCTTC
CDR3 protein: CASSSRTGGFYGYTF

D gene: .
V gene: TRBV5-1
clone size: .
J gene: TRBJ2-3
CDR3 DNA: TGCGCCAGCAGCTCGGCAGCGGGAGATACGCAGTATTTT
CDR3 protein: CASSSAAGDTQYF

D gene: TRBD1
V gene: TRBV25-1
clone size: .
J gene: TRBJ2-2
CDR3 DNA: TGTGCCAGCAGTCCCCCTCCGGGACAGGGGTCTACCGGGGAGCTGTTTTTT
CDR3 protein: CASSPPPGQGSTGELFF

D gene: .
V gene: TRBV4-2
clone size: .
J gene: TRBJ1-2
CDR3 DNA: TGTGCCAGCAGCCAAGAAGGGGCCACAGTAAAGGGCTACACCTTC
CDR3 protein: CASSQEGATVKGYTF

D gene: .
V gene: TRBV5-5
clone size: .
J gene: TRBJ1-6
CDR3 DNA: TGTGCCAGCAGCCAGAAAGGAAGAAATTCACCCCTCCACTTT
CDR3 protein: CASSQKGRNSPLHF

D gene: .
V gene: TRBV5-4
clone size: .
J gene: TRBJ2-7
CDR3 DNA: TGTGCCAGCAGCTTGGCCGGGGGAGTCTCCTACGAGCAGTACTTC
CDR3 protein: CASSLAGGVSYEQYF

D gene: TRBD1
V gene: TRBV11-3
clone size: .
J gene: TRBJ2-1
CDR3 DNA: TGTGCCAGCAGCCCATCGGGACAGGGCTACAATGAGCAGTTCTTC
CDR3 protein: CASSPSGQGYNEQFF

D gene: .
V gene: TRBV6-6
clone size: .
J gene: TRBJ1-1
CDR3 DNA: TGTGCCAGCAGTCCCCACCCGGGGGTATATGAAGCTTTCTTT
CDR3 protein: CASSPHPGVYEAFF